This T cell receptor beta chain derives from a study of blood T cell repertoires in COVID-19. Using immunoSEQ multiplex PCR, the repertoire was profiled, and TCRdb retains in-frame clones only, with some absent. Of 250,000 or so clones listed, about 82% are singletons. Sequenced input: peripheral blood. This clonotype was obtained from a man at least 80 years old with acute or convalescent COVID-19.

The CDR3 sequence is CASSRGQGLFF. The CDR3 region has the DNA TGTGCCAGCAGCAGAGGACAGGGTTTGTTCTTC. This chain connects TRBV11-1 to TRBJ2-1; 8 bases are a match to TRBD1. V was pared by 5 bases and J by 15 bases, with 6 bases of the junction left unmatched. The CDR3 is 11 amino acids. Germline assignment: CDR1 SGHAT and CDR2 FQDESV (reference sequence).